Here is one TCR beta chain with its context. Germline V gene lookup returns CDR1 LNHNV and CDR2 YYDKDF (reference sequence). This CDR3 has 14 amino acids. Trimming cost V 7 bases and J 7 bases, with 16 bases left between them. These data are taken from a study of identical twins. TCRdb used MiXCR to reprocess the 5' RACE reads, holding one entry per CDR3 protein. The sample consists of 450,000 or so distinct CDR3 sequences, 12% to 15% of them appearing once. This sample was shared with a second study, whose subject was yellow fever vaccine responses in identical twins. That work states: After vaccination, twins' T cell response reportedly seemed partly convergent, partly personalized.

The chain couples TRBV15 to TRBJ2-2; D call uncertain. This TCR was recovered from a woman between 18 and 29 years old in good health. Sequencing used CD4+ T cells sorted from blood. CDR3 nucleotide sequence: TGTGCCACCATGGTAGAGCGCGCCCTCGGGGAGCTGTTTTTT. Translation: CATMVERALGELFF.